This TCR beta chain appears in the sequencing data of a study of technical replicates of blood from four donors (dated by TCRdb to 2015 to 2018). V and J are trimmed by 2 bases and 0 bases, and the gene matches miss 4 bases of the junction. CDR1 and CDR2 are drawn from the germline V gene (reference sequence): MNHEY, SMNVEV. The CDR3 holds 16 amino acids from the cysteine to the phenylalanine. Just CDR3 DNA is preserved here, 48 bases in frame from base 1. To prepare the library, the immunoSEQ multiplex PCR assay was applied. The immuneACCESS repertoire file appears here via TCRdb, limited to in-frame rearrangements. These files lack a portion of the clones; in checked studies, under half of the deficit traces to unresolved V genes, and the cause of the others is not known. This sample is represented by 65,000 to 85,000 clones; approximately 94% of them were singletons. About 0.38% of the sample rests with the top ten.

Concerning this clone itself: Its antigen is currently not known. Base-call qualities are not available, and no considerably larger clone is one nucleotide away.

The TCR originated in a human donor in good health. The chain is assembled from TRBV27 and TRBJ2-5; 9 central nucleotides agree with TRBD2. Sequenced material: T cells isolated from PBMCs. CDR3 protein: CASSLRLAGNQETQYF. The sequenced DNA: TGTGCCAGCAGTTTACGGCTAGCGGGGAACCAAGAGACCCAGTACTTC.